This T cell receptor (beta chain) was profiled in a study of T cells in localized non-small cell lung cancer. Whole-study findings and limits: Heterogeneity remains possible because sequencing was limited to only one tumor region. Uninvolved nearby lung showed the greatest T cell clonality, exceeding that found in tumor. The study linked higher blood T cell density to longer overall survival. Within adjacent lung there appeared a median 57 of the top 100 tumor clones.

To note about this clone: Its antigen is undetermined.

Produced via immunoSEQ multiplex PCR; TCRdb's table is partial and in-frame only. The sample holds just over 70,000 clones, less than 90% seen once. This clonotype was obtained from a male donor aged 60 or older with stage III squamous cell lung carcinoma. The source material was peripheral blood, sampled before any cancer treatment.

CDR3 sequence reads: CASSVVPGGGDTQYF. CDR3 DNA: TGTGCCAGCAGCGTAGTTCCGGGGGGTGGAGATACGCAGTATTTT. The V call is TRBV9, the J call TRBJ2-3, with 7 bases that match TRBD2. The J segment lost 5 bases and the V segment lost 0 bases, leaving 6 bases of the junction unmatched. This CDR3 comprises 15 residues. The germline V gene encodes CDR1 SGDLS and CDR2 YYNGEE.